Each of the 29 T cell receptor beta chains below was sequenced from the same sample in a study of T-cell reconstitution after alpha-beta-depleted transplantation in children. Molecular barcoding with unique molecular identifiers was used for the TCRbeta library. TCRdb re-derived calls from the PCR reads in MiXCR, one entry per CDR3 protein. The sample includes around 5,000 distinct CDR3 sequences, roughly 24% of them seen just once. Sequencing was performed on PBMCs, mostly from graft donor cells, taken 60 days after TCRalphabeta/CD19-depleted stem cell transplant. These receptors were taken from a male patient under 10 years old who had a stem cell transplant for acute lymphoblastic leukemia, so the T cells may come from the graft donor.

V is TRBV6-1 and J is TRBJ1-5; D unclear. Between the trimmed V and J ends, which lost 2 bases and 6 bases, there was a span of 8 bases. CDR3 length equals 13 residues. CDR1 and CDR2 (germline): MNHNS, SASEGT. CDR3 nucleotides: TGTGCCAGCAGTGAATTGAAGGGTCAGCCCCAGCATTTT. This encodes CASSELKGQPQHF.

This clonotype is classed as medium-sized. The rearrangement joins TRBV30 to TRBJ2-1; 7 nucleotides match TRBD2. J gave up 4 bases and V 1 base, and 7 bases lay outside the gene matches. CDR1 is GTSNPN and CDR2 is SVGIG in the germline V gene (reference sequence). The CDR3 is 15 residues long. CDR3 DNA sequence: TGTGCCTGGAGTGGGCCTAGCGGAGAATACAATGAGCAGTTCTTC. Protein sequence: CAWSGPSGEYNEQFF.

The chain carries TRBV27 and TRBJ2-3; a weak D match, TRBD2 (6 bases). V was shortened by 3 bases and J by 1 base, with 11 bases between the two germline ends. Germline V gene lookup returns CDR1 MNHEY and CDR2 SMNVEV (reference sequence). The CDR3 runs to 15 residues. Here the CDR3 DNA reads TGTGCCAGCAGTTTTTTGGTAGCGGGCACAGATACGCAGTATTTT. Its protein product is CASSFLVAGTDTQYF.

Judged by abundance, this clonotype is large. The chain links TRBV10-3 to TRBJ2-1; D tentatively reads TRBD1 or TRBD2 (5 bases each). V was cut by 3 bases and J by 8 bases, with 11 bases left in between. This CDR3 is 13 amino acids long. Germline V gene data show CDR1 as ENHRY and CDR2 as SYGVKD. The CDR3 sequence is CAISERGRDEQFF. CDR3 DNA: TGTGCCATCAGTGAACGGGGACGGGATGAGCAGTTCTTC.

This clonotype came up many times. This chain links TRBV7-6 with TRBJ2-3, with a tentative D call TRBD2 (6 bases). Germline loops: CDR1 SGHVS, CDR2 FNYEAQ. Trimming stripped 4 bases from V and 1 base from J, with 15 bases between. The CDR3 is 16 amino acids. The CDR3 spells CASSSPPGTRTDTQYF. DNA for the CDR3: TGTGCCAGCAGCTCGCCCCCCGGGACTCGCACAGATACGCAGTATTTT. The complete variable domain, with remaining parts taken from reference TRBV7-6 and TRBJ2-3, reads GAGVSQSPRYKVTKRGQDVALRCDPISGHVSLYWYRQALGQGPEFLTYFNYEAQQDKSGLPNDRFSAERPEGSISTLTIQRTEQRDSAMYRCASSSPPGTRTDTQYFGPGTRLTVL.

This clonotype occurred many times. This chain links TRBV5-1 with TRBJ1-6; 8 bases map to TRBD1. Trimming took 3 bases from V and 7 from J; bases not matched to a gene: 9. The CDR3 has 16 residues. Germline loops: CDR1 SGHRS, CDR2 YFSETQ. DNA for the CDR3: TGCGCCAGCAGCTCAGGGGGGGGACAGGAGAATTCACCCCTCCACTTT. Translation: CASSSGGGQENSPLHF.

This clonotype was observed many times. This may arise from a read error, as a much more abundant clone is one base away. The rearrangement uses TRBV24-1 and TRBJ2-1; 9 positions match TRBD2. Germline CDR1 and CDR2: KGHDR and SFDVKD. This CDR3 region has 15 residues. V was clipped by 3 bases and J by 4 bases; unmatched bases: 3. The DNA for the CDR3 is TGTGCCACCAGTGATCGGACTAGCGTTTACAATGAGCAGTTCTTC. Translation gives CATSDRTSVYNEQFF.

This clonotype was detected ten times or more. This chain joins TRBV24-1 and TRBJ2-3, with D tentatively TRBD2 (6 bases). The CDR3 contains 13 residues. The ends were cut back, 9 bases at V and 9 bases at J, with 18 bases in the middle. CDR1 and CDR2 from the germline V gene are KGHDR and SFDVKD. CDR3 region: CATAGDSRRTQYF. The DNA of the CDR3 is TGTGCCACCGCCGGGGACTCCCGTCGGACGCAGTATTTT.

The rearrangement links TRBV20-1 to TRBJ1-5; D is undetermined. CDR3 length equals 15 residues. Trimming took off 4 bases at V and 9 bases at J, with 22 bases between the two ends. CDR1 DFQATT and CDR2 SNEGSKA come from the germline V gene (reference sequence). In DNA, the CDR3 is TGCAGTGCTACAACCAAAAGGACTTCCGCGGGGCCCCAGCATTTT. Its protein is CSATTKRTSAGPQHF.

By share, this clonotype counts as medium-sized. This chain connects TRBV5-1 to TRBJ2-5; no clear D. The CDR3 has 13 residues. V lost 0 bases and J lost 4, with 7 bases in between. Per germline, CDR1 SGHRS and CDR2 YFSETQ. The CDR3: CASSLGSRETQYF. The CDR3 DNA follows: TGCGCCAGCAGCTTGGGGTCACGAGAGACCCAGTACTTC.

In its sample, this clonotype ranks as large. V gene TRBV7-9 combines with J gene TRBJ2-1, with no clear D. The CDR3 contains 14 residues. Germline V lookup: CDR1 SEHNR, CDR2 FQNEAQ (reference sequence). Trimming took 5 bases from V and 5 from J, leaving 13 bases between them. The CDR3 loop reads CASSHQTENNEQFF. As DNA, the CDR3 is TGTGCCAGCAGCCACCAGACGGAAAACAATGAGCAGTTCTTC.

In its sample, this clonotype was seen a few times. The CDR3 loop is CASTGQGDYQPQHF. The CDR3 nucleotides are TGTGCCAGCACGGGACAGGGGGACTATCAGCCCCAGCATTTT. This rearrangement joins TRBV27 to TRBJ1-5, with 11 bases lining up with TRBD1. The CDR3 has 14 residues. Germline assignment: CDR1 MNHEY and CDR2 SMNVEV (reference sequence). Trimming cost V 7 bases and J 5 bases; bases outside gene matches: 4.

This clonotype was found many times. The rearrangement joins TRBV12-3 or TRBV12-4 to TRBJ1-1; D might be TRBD1 (6 bases). Between the trimmed V and J ends, which lost 11 bases and 1 base, there was a span of 14 bases. The CDR3 covers 13 residues. The DNA of the CDR3 is TGTGCCGGACGGGGGCAGGCGAACACTGAAGCTTTCTTT. This gives the protein CAGRGQANTEAFF.

This clonotype has ten or more counts. This chain connects TRBV5-6 to TRBJ1-5, with TRBD1 identical over 10 bases. The CDR3 covers 14 residues. Germline trimming cut 1 base from V and 12 bases from J; bases unmatched to any gene: 7. CDR1 is SGHDT, CDR2 YYEEEE, per germline. CDR3 region: CASSLWDRGTNQHF. CDR3 bases: TGTGCCAGCAGCTTGTGGGACAGGGGCACAAACCAGCATTTT. The whole variable domain, filled in from reference TRBV5-6 and TRBJ1-5, reads DAGVTQSPTHLIKTRGQQVTLRCSPKSGHDTVSWYQQALGQGPQFIFQYYEEEERQRGNFPDRFSGHQFPNYSSELNVNALLLGDSALYLCASSLWDRGTNQHFGDGTRLSIL.

This clonotype was picked up many times. This chain links TRBV6-5 with TRBJ2-2; no definite D call. The germline gives CDR1 MNHEY, CDR2 SVGAGI. Trimming cost V 1 base and J 1 base, with 10 bases left between them. This CDR3 has 16 residues. The chain's CDR3 is CASSYYISLNTGELFF. The CDR3 nucleotides are TGTGCCAGCAGTTACTATATTAGCTTGAACACCGGGGAGCTGTTTTTT.

V gene TRBV2 combines with J gene TRBJ2-5; 9 bases fit TRBD2. This CDR3 comprises 12 residues. With V trimmed by 6 bases and J by 5 bases, 1 base remained unmatched. The germline gives CDR1 SNHLY, CDR2 FYNNEI. CDR3 nucleotides: TGTGCCAGCAGAGGACTAGCGGAGACCCAGTACTTC. Amino acids: CASRGLAETQYF.

This clonotype has ten or more counts. V usage is TRBV3-1 and J usage is TRBJ2-5, with 14 positions matching TRBD2. Trimming at V came to 4 bases and at J to 2 bases, leaving 6 bases not matched to a gene. Germline V gene lookup returns CDR1 LGHDT and CDR2 YNNKEL (reference sequence). CDR3 length: 17 residues. CDR3 amino acids: CASSPGLAGGGQETQYF. CDR3 nucleotide sequence: TGTGCCAGCAGCCCCGGACTAGCGGGAGGTGGTCAAGAGACCCAGTACTTC.

By proportion, this clonotype is medium-sized. V and J are TRBV7-9 and TRBJ1-2; the D is unclear. The V end lost 11 bases, the J end lost 6 bases, and 4 bases lay between the germline ends. The CDR3 runs to 8 residues. CDR1 SEHNR and CDR2 FQNEAQ come from the germline V gene (reference sequence). The DNA for the CDR3 is TGTGCCTGCGATGGCTACACCTTC. Its protein product is CACDGYTF.

In this sample, this clonotype turned up many times. The V gene is TRBV11-2, the J gene TRBJ2-7; possibly TRBD2 for D (5 bases). The ends were cut back, 5 bases at V and 0 bases at J, with 11 bases in the middle. The germline CDR1 and CDR2 sequences are SGHAT and FQNNGV. This CDR3 is 14 amino acids long. In DNA, the CDR3 is TGTGCCAGCAGCCTCAGACGGGGCTCCTACGAGCAGTACTTC. This codes for CASSLRRGSYEQYF.

By sample fraction, this clonotype is medium-sized. This rearrangement joins TRBV7-9 to TRBJ1-5; possible D gene TRBD1, 5 bases. The ends were cut back, 8 bases at V and 5 bases at J, with 16 bases in the middle. The CDR3 runs to 14 residues. Per germline, CDR1 SEHNR and CDR2 FQNEAQ (reference sequence). CDR3 in amino acids: CASSTTGQDQPQHF. The CDR3 region has the DNA TGTGCCAGCTCTACAACTGGACAAGATCAGCCCCAGCATTTT.

On this clonotype itself: The junction and the germline gene differ at one end; a read error may be behind it. This chain uses TRBV7-9 with TRBJ2-5; D may be TRBD2 (5 bases). The germline V gene encodes CDR1 SEHNR and CDR2 FQNEAQ (reference sequence). The CDR3 is made up of 16 amino acids. Written as DNA, the CDR3 is TGTGCCAGCACCTTAGGATCGAAAATAGGAGGAGAGACCCAGTACTTC. Encoded protein: CASTLGSKIGGETQYF.

This clonotype was recorded many times. J is TRBJ2-3 and V is TRBV7-9, with 9 bases identical to TRBD2. The J segment lost 1 base and the V segment lost 6 bases, leaving 8 bases of the junction unmatched. CDR3 length: 16 amino acids. Germline CDR1 SEHNR, CDR2 FQNEAQ (reference sequence). The CDR3 region is CASRLSGSPRTDTQYF. CDR3 nucleotide sequence: TGTGCCAGCAGACTTAGCGGGAGTCCCCGCACAGATACGCAGTATTTT.

This clonotype was seen ten or more times. V is TRBV9 and J is TRBJ2-5, with 10 bases that match TRBD2. This CDR3 comprises 14 residues. Trimming at V came to 4 bases and at J to 3 bases, leaving 3 bases not matched to a gene. Germline V lookup: CDR1 SGDLS, CDR2 YYNGEE. The chain's CDR3 is CASSRGLAEETQYF. The CDR3 region has the DNA TGTGCCAGCAGCCGAGGACTAGCGGAAGAGACCCAGTACTTC.

This clonotype ranks as large. This chain uses TRBV5-1 with TRBJ2-7; 9 nucleotides agree with TRBD1. Germline V lookup: CDR1 SGHRS, CDR2 YFSETQ. The CDR3 runs 14 residues. With 5 bases clipped from V and 5 bases from J, the junction kept 8 bases outside the gene matches. The CDR3 nucleotides read TGCGCCAGCAGTTACAGGGGGCGCACGGACGAGCAGTACTTC. This codes for CASSYRGRTDEQYF. The variable domain in full, with the rest retrieved from reference TRBV5-1 and TRBJ2-7, is KAGVTQTPRYLIKTRGQQVTLSCSPISGHRSVSWYQQTPGQGLQFLFEYFSETQRNKGNFPGRFSGRQFSNSRSEMNVSTLELGDSALYLCASSYRGRTDEQYFGPGTRLTVT.

The rearrangement uses TRBV7-8 and TRBJ2-1, with TRBD2 identical over 8 bases. The germline V gene has CDR1 SGHVS and CDR2 FQNEAQ. Trimming at V came to 2 bases and at J to 6 bases, leaving 12 bases not matched to a gene. The CDR3 is made up of 17 amino acids. The CDR3 is CASSLQGGSGIVNEQFF. The CDR3 coding sequence is TGTGCCAGCAGCTTACAGGGTGGTAGCGGGATTGTCAATGAGCAGTTCTTC.

This clonotype was detected many times. The chain recombines TRBV19 with TRBJ1-1, with D possibly TRBD1 on 6 matching bases. This CDR3 is 15 amino acids long. Per the germline V gene, CDR1 is LNHDA and CDR2 is SQIVND (reference sequence). Trimming removed 7 bases from V and 2 bases from J, with 17 bases in between. The CDR3 here is CASNTGFGGNTEAFF. DNA of the CDR3: TGTGCCAGTAATACAGGGTTCGGCGGTAACACTGAAGCTTTCTTT.

The chain joins TRBV29-1 to TRBJ2-1; D may be TRBD1 (6 bases). The CDR3 runs 13 residues. Deletions cut 6 bases from V and 4 bases from J, with 13 bases between. Germline V gene sequence: CDR1 SQVTM, CDR2 ANQGSEA. The CDR3 DNA is TGCAGCGTCCCCCGGGACATTTACAATGAGCAGTTCTTC. It is translated as CSVPRDIYNEQFF.

This clonotype has a count of ten or more. The rearrangement uses TRBV7-9 and TRBJ2-5; TRBD1 is a possible D gene (6 bases). Trimming pared 5 bases from V and 2 bases from J, leaving 24 bases between. Germline V gene lookup returns CDR1 SEHNR and CDR2 FQNEAQ (reference sequence). The CDR3 runs 18 residues. The CDR3 nucleotides read TGTGCCAGCAGCGTTTCGGGTTTCGACAGGAAAAAACAAGAGACCCAGTACTTC. Translated: CASSVSGFDRKKQETQYF.

The table lists this clonotype with many counts. The rearrangement links TRBV7-9 to TRBJ2-1; D remains unclear. Germline CDR1 SEHNR, CDR2 FQNEAQ (reference sequence). The CDR3 spans 14 residues. The ends were cut back, 10 bases at V and 2 bases at J, with 15 bases in the middle. In DNA, the CDR3 is TGTGCCATCGCGTTGACCCGTCCCTACAATGAGCAGTTCTTC. This gives the protein CAIALTRPYNEQFF.